This TCR beta chain was sequenced for a study of OX40 agonist ivuxolimab in advanced cancers. The ends lost 2 bases at V and 3 bases at J; junction bases unmatched: 3. Germline loops: CDR1 SGHRS, CDR2 YFSETQ. The length of the CDR3 is 16 residues. The data were produced by immunoSEQ multiplex PCR, yet TCRdb's version contains in-frame clones alone and is incomplete. This table has approximately 87,000 clones, over 75% appearing once. Blood samples were obtained at baseline, cycle 4 day 1, and cycle 7 day 1. General study points: Researchers report that CD8+ T cells had, on average, more expanded clones than CD4+.

With respect to this clone: Its antigen remains unidentified.

V is TRBV5-1 and J is TRBJ2-2; 11 positions agree with TRBD2. The starting material was CD4+ or CD8+ T cells sorted from blood, obtained in a trial of the OX40 agonist ivuxolimab. This clonotype originated in an adult with an advanced solid tumor such as melanoma, head and neck, liver or kidney cancer. In DNA, the CDR3 is TGCGCCAGCAGCTTTAGCGGGAGGGCCGACACCGGGGAGCTGTTTTTT. This gives the protein CASSFSGRADTGELFF.